This T cell receptor (beta chain) originates from a study of Ad26.COV2.S vaccination and SARS-CoV-2 variants. Study results and caveats: Non-spike TCR breadth was similar in vaccine and placebo recipients.

Sequenced by immunoSEQ multiplex PCR; TCRdb stores in-frame clones only, minus some. Found here are some 350,000 clones, approximately 84% of them singletons; the top ten hold roughly 3.3%. A note on this clone: Antigen: not known.

The sample's treatment: some 20 received Ad26.COV2.S at low or high dose, single or two shots; 5 received placebo; per-sample allocation not given. The investigators took samples on day 63 after the first vaccine or placebo injection. Trimming cost V 0 bases and J 10 bases; bases outside gene matches: 4. The length of the CDR3 is 14 residues. CDR1 SGHDT and CDR2 YYEEEE come from the germline V gene. The sequence came from a person between 18 and 65 years old who received the Ad26.COV2.S COVID-19 vaccine or a placebo. The chain couples TRBV5-6 to TRBJ2-1; 10 bases agree with TRBD2. The material was peripheral blood, obtained in a trial of Ad26.COV2.S vaccine versus placebo. The CDR3 reads CASSLGLAGAEQFF. As DNA, the CDR3 is TGTGCCAGCAGCTTGGGGCTAGCGGGAGCGGAGCAGTTCTTC. The variable domain in full, completed from reference TRBV5-6 and TRBJ2-1, reads DAGVTQSPTHLIKTRGQQVTLRCSPKSGHDTVSWYQQALGQGPQFIFQYYEEEERQRGNFPDRFSGHQFPNYSSELNVNALLLGDSALYLCASSLGLAGAEQFFGPGTRLTVL.